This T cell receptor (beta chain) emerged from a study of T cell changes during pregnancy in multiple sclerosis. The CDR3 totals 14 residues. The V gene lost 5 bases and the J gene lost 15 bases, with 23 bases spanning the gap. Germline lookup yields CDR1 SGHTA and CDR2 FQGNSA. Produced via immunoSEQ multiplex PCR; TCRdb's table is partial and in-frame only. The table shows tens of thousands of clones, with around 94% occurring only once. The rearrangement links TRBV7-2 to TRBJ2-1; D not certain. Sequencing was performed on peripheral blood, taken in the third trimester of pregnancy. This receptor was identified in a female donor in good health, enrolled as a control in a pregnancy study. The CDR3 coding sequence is TGTGCCAGCAGCAGGCAAGCGTCACCACCCATTTGGTTCTTC. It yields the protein CASSRQASPPIWFF.